Listed here are 22 T cell receptor beta chains from one sample, sequenced in a study of cytomegalovirus exposure and HLA in healthy donors. Assay used: immunoSEQ multiplex PCR; TCRdb lists only in-frame clones, some missing. The data contain 150,000 to 200,000 clones, more than 75% of them singletons. The material sequenced was PBMCs. Receptors were obtained from a man younger than 35 in good health and CMV-seropositive.

The chain uses TRBV7-7 and TRBJ2-6; weak D call: TRBD1 (6 bases). There are 16 residues in the CDR3. V was clipped by 1 base and J by 2 bases, with 9 bases between them. Germline V gives CDR1 SSHAT, CDR2 FNYEAQ (reference sequence). CDR3 nucleotide sequence: TGTGCCAGCAGCTTAGGGTGGGGGCCTGGGGCCAACGTCCTGACTTTC. The encoded protein is CASSLGWGPGANVLTF. The full variable domain, in which reference TRBV7-7 and TRBJ2-6 provide the parts outside the CDR3, is GAGVSQSPRYKVTKRGQDVTLRCDPISSHATLYWYQQALGQGPEFLTYFNYEAQPDKSGLPSDRFSAERPEGSISTLTIQRTEQRDSAMYRCASSLGWGPGANVLTFGAGSRLTVL.

V is TRBV29-1 and J is TRBJ1-5; TRBD1 aligns across 7 bases. V trimming: 6 bases; J trimming: 2 bases; junction bases outside the gene matches: 4. This CDR3 contains 13 residues. Per the germline V gene, CDR1 is SQVTM and CDR2 is ANQGSEA. The CDR3 region has the DNA TGCAGCGTAGCCGGGACAGGCAATCAGCCCCAGCATTTT. This sequence encodes CSVAGTGNQPQHF.

This clone was counted a few times. The chain carries TRBV23-1 and TRBJ2-7, with 8 nucleotides matching TRBD1. TRBV23-1 is marked as an open reading frame, function uncertain. The CDR3 contains 15 residues. V shed 3 bases and J 1 base; nucleotides not matched to a gene: 5. CDR3 coding DNA: TGCGCCAGCAGTCACTGGACAGGGATATCCTACGAGCAGTACTTC. Residues: CASSHWTGISYEQYF.

The V gene is TRBV28, the J gene TRBJ1-5, with D possibly TRBD1 on 6 matching bases. The CDR3 extends over 15 amino acids. Trimming left V 7 bases short and J 0 bases short, with 13 bases between. Germline CDR1 MDHEN, CDR2 SYDVKM. The CDR3, as DNA: TGTGCCAGCACCAAACAGGGTTATAGCAATCAGCCCCAGCATTTT. Translating gives CASTKQGYSNQPQHF.

The chain has TRBV6-5 and TRBJ1-2, with 8 bases aligning to TRBD1. CDR3 length: 13 amino acids. V gave up 6 bases and J gave up 8 bases; unmatched junction bases: 8. Germline-derived CDR1 and CDR2 are MNHEY and SVGAGI. The CDR3 sequence: CASRLGQVGGYTF. DNA of the CDR3: TGTGCCAGCAGACTGGGACAGGTGGGAGGCTACACCTTC.

Here the CDR3 reads CASSVGSGNYEQYF. As DNA, the CDR3 is TGTGCCAGCAGCGTAGGATCCGGGAACTACGAGCAGTACTTC. The chain employs TRBV9 and TRBJ2-7, with TRBD2 as a possible D gene (5 bases). Trimming shortened V by 0 bases and J by 3 bases, and 10 bases separated the two germline ends. The CDR3 covers 14 residues. The V gene's germline CDR1 is SGDLS and CDR2 YYNGEE.

The chain carries TRBV4-3 and TRBJ2-1; perhaps TRBD1 as D (5 bases). Germline V lookup: CDR1 LGHNA, CDR2 YSLEER. This CDR3 has 12 amino acids. Trimming stripped 3 bases from V and 5 bases from J, with 5 bases between. Here the CDR3 reads CASSHRDNEQFF. The DNA of the CDR3 is TGCGCCAGCAGCCACAGGGACAATGAGCAGTTCTTC.

The chain couples TRBV4-3 to TRBJ2-7; TRBD2 matches at 7 bases. Trimming at V came to 0 bases and at J to 7 bases, leaving 15 bases not matched to a gene. This CDR3 is 17 amino acids long. The V gene's germline CDR1 is LGHNA and CDR2 YSLEER. The CDR3 region is CASSQDRWMLGGEEQYF. Here the CDR3 DNA reads TGCGCCAGCAGCCAAGATCGGTGGATGTTGGGGGGGGAGGAGCAGTACTTC.

The gene calls are TRBV6-1 and TRBJ1-5, with D unresolved. Germline V gives CDR1 MNHNS, CDR2 SASEGT. Trimming pared 4 bases from V and 2 bases from J, leaving 9 bases between. The CDR3 sequence is 14 residues long. The CDR3 is CASSGGQGNQPQHF. CDR3 coding DNA: TGTGCCAGCAGTGGAGGGCAGGGCAATCAGCCCCAGCATTTT.

In nucleotides, the CDR3 is TGCGCCAGCAGCTTGCGCGGGACCTACACAGATACGCAGTATTTT. This encodes CASSLRGTYTDTQYF. V and J are TRBV5-1 and TRBJ2-3, with a weak D call TRBD2 (6 bases). Per the germline V gene, CDR1 is SGHRS and CDR2 is YFSETQ. Trimming removed 1 base at V and 2 bases at J, with 11 bases between. This CDR3 comprises 15 residues.

The chain carries TRBV29-1 and TRBJ2-1; 10 bases fit TRBD2. The CDR3 is 11 residues long. Germline CDR1 is SQVTM and CDR2 is ANQGSEA. This CDR3 reads CRWTSGNEQFF. In DNA, the CDR3 is TGCAGATGGACTAGCGGAAATGAGCAGTTCTTC.

The CDR3 reads CASSGGGAAFSYEQYF. The CDR3 bases are TGTGCCAGCAGCGGCGGGGGGGCGGCTTTCTCCTACGAGCAGTACTTC. The chain combines TRBV5-6 with TRBJ2-7; 9 bases agree with TRBD2. This CDR3 contains 16 residues. Trimming took 4 bases from V and 0 from J; bases not matched to a gene: 8. Germline lookup yields CDR1 SGHDT and CDR2 YYEEEE.

CDR3: CASRKLGGVGNYGYTF. The CDR3 nucleotides read TGTGCCAGCAGGAAGCTAGGGGGAGTGGGGAACTATGGCTACACCTTC. The chain recombines TRBV6-4 with TRBJ1-2; D may be TRBD1 (6 bases). Germline V gene lookup returns CDR1 MRHNA and CDR2 SNTAGT. V lost 6 bases, J lost 2 bases, and 19 bases lay in between. This CDR3 has 16 amino acids.

This chain links TRBV5-4 with TRBJ2-7; the D gene is possibly TRBD1 (5 bases). V was shortened by 0 bases and J by 2 bases, with 9 bases between the two germline ends. CDR1 and CDR2 from the germline V gene are SGHNT and YYREEE (reference sequence). The CDR3 totals 14 residues. The CDR3 bases are TGTGCCAGCAGCTTGGATCAGGGCGCCTACGAGCAGTACTTC. Translating it yields CASSLDQGAYEQYF.

The chain carries TRBV27 and TRBJ2-7; 7 nucleotides align to TRBD2. Per germline, CDR1 MNHEY and CDR2 SMNVEV (reference sequence). The CDR3 runs to 16 residues. Trimming took 5 bases from V and 2 from J; bases not matched to a gene: 12. CDR3 nucleotides: TGTGCCAGCAGTCCCTCCTGGGGGGAGGGAACCTACGAGCAGTACTTC. Translating gives CASSPSWGEGTYEQYF.

V gene TRBV7-2 combines with J gene TRBJ2-3, with 10 bases lining up with TRBD2. The CDR3 spans 17 residues. J was trimmed by 2 bases and V by 3 bases; bases with no gene match: 8. The germline V gene encodes CDR1 SGHTA and CDR2 FQGNSA. The CDR3, as DNA: TGTGCCAGCAGCTTTCCCGTCACTAGCGGGAACACAGATACGCAGTATTTT. Translation gives CASSFPVTSGNTDTQYF.

The J gene is TRBJ2-1, the V gene TRBV7-6; 7 bases line up with TRBD1. From germline, CDR1 is SGHVS and CDR2 FNYEAQ. The CDR3 consists of 15 residues. The V segment lost 4 bases and the J segment 0 bases; nucleotides outside the gene matches: 3. The CDR3 bases are TGTGCCAGCAGCTCTACAGGGGTCTCCTACAATGAGCAGTTCTTC. It encodes CASSSTGVSYNEQFF.

The chain is built from TRBV29-1 and TRBJ2-1; D is possibly TRBD1 (6 bases). The V gene lost 3 bases and the J gene lost 8 bases, with 20 bases spanning the gap. The CDR3 totals 15 residues. Per the germline V gene, CDR1 is SQVTM and CDR2 is ANQGSEA. The CDR3 DNA reads TGCAGCGTTGATCGGGCCAGGGGTTTCGGGGATGAGCAGTTCTTC. Translation gives CSVDRARGFGDEQFF.

The chain recombines TRBV21-1 with TRBJ2-7; no DNA check was done on the table's D call, TRBD1. TRBV21-1 is termed a pseudogene. CDR3 length equals 16 residues. CDR3 residues: CASTPQDVGAGGEQYF. The CDR3 bases are TGTGCCAGCACCCCTCAGGACGTCGGGGCAGGGGGCGAGCAGTACTTC.

The chain is built from TRBV2 and TRBJ2-7, with D tentatively TRBD1 (5 bases). Germline assignment: CDR1 SNHLY and CDR2 FYNNEI. CDR3 length: 12 amino acids. V was pared by 7 bases and J by 4 bases, with 11 bases between. CDR3 in amino acids: CASMGPNYEQYF. The DNA of the CDR3 is TGTGCCAGCATGGGGCCTAATTACGAGCAGTACTTC.

The chain is built from TRBV27 and TRBJ2-7; the match to TRBD1 covers 9 bases. V was pared by 4 bases and J by 3 bases, with 7 bases of the junction left unmatched. The CDR3 runs 15 residues. CDR1 is MNHEY and CDR2 is SMNVEV in the germline V gene (reference sequence). CDR3 protein: CASSWGTGQGYEQYF. As DNA, the CDR3 is TGTGCCAGCAGTTGGGGAACGGGACAGGGCTACGAGCAGTACTTC.

The J gene is TRBJ2-1, the V gene TRBV7-2, with TRBD2 as a possible D gene (5 bases). Germline lookup yields CDR1 SGHTA and CDR2 FQGNSA. The CDR3 is made up of 13 amino acids. V lost 8 bases and J 7 bases, leaving 15 bases between the germline ends. CDR3 nucleotides: TGTGCCAGCGCCCGGGAAGGGCAGAATGAGCAGTTCTTC. Its protein product is CASAREGQNEQFF.